The 14 T cell receptor beta chains below come from one sample, sequenced in a study of T cells in Graves' hyperthyroidism and ophthalmopathy. Amplified regions were TCR beta CDR3 sequences from RNA transcripts. TCR CDR3 regions were first amplified by RT-PCR with HTBI primers. TCRdb redid the calling of the multiplex PCR reads with MiXCR, one entry per CDR3 protein. The sample yields a few hundred thousand distinct CDR3 sequences, about 17% seen once. Sequencing was done on a sample of blood. The receptors derive from a man aged 35-49 years with Graves' hyperthyroidism.

This sequence joins TRBV28 and TRBJ2-7; D gene uncertain. The CDR3 is 12 residues long. The V gene lost 5 bases and the J gene lost 4 bases, with 9 bases spanning the gap. Germline lookup yields CDR1 MDHEN and CDR2 SYDVKM. The CDR3 here is CASSMQAYEQYF. Here the CDR3 DNA reads TGTGCCAGCAGTATGCAGGCGTACGAGCAGTACTTC.

This clonotype was seen repeatedly, ten times or more. V gene TRBV28 combines with J gene TRBJ2-7; D gene uncertain. Trimming cost V 6 bases and J 5 bases, with 20 bases left between them. Germline CDR1 MDHEN, CDR2 SYDVKM. The CDR3 runs to 15 residues. The CDR3 DNA sequence: TGTGCCAGCAGCCCTCCAGTTCGGGCGCATAACGAGCAGTACTTC. It is translated as CASSPPVRAHNEQYF.

This chain connects TRBV12-3 or TRBV12-4 to TRBJ2-5; TRBD2 aligns across 7 bases. This CDR3 contains 15 residues. Trimming removed 4 bases from V and 4 bases from J; junction bases left unmatched: 9. The CDR3 loop is CASSSMDLAVETQYF. The CDR3, as DNA: TGTGCCAGCAGTTCTATGGACCTAGCGGTAGAGACCCAGTACTTC.

This clonotype has just a few counts. This may be a read error, as it is one base from a much larger clone. The CDR3 protein is CASSFGGAPTNQPQHF. DNA of the CDR3: TGTGCCAGCAGCTTTGGCGGGGCCCCTACCAATCAGCCCCAGCATTTT. The chain couples TRBV28 to TRBJ1-5, with a weak D call TRBD1 (5 bases). CDR3 length equals 16 residues. Germline assignment: CDR1 MDHEN and CDR2 SYDVKM. Trimming took 6 bases from V and 3 from J, leaving 18 bases between them. Filled out from reference TRBV28 and TRBJ1-5, the complete variable domain reads DVKVTQSSRYLVKRTGEKVFLECVQDMDHENMFWYRQDPGLGLRLIYFSYDVKMKEKGDIPEGYSVSREKKERFSLILESASTNQTSMYLCASSFGGAPTNQPQHFGDGTRLSIL.

This clonotype was detected many times. The genes are TRBV7-3 and TRBJ2-3, with 10 bases matching TRBD2. From germline, CDR1 is SGHTA and CDR2 FQGTGA. The CDR3 covers 15 residues. V shed 3 bases, J shed 2 bases, and the junction held 2 bases outside the gene matches. The CDR3 protein is CASSFSGGITDTQYF. The CDR3 coding sequence is TGTGCCAGCAGCTTTAGCGGGGGGATCACAGATACGCAGTATTTT.

For this clonotype: A read error is possible here, since a much larger clone lies one base away. The rearrangement uses TRBV7-6 and TRBJ2-2, with D possibly called TRBD1 or TRBD2 (5 bases each). The length of the CDR3 is 15 residues. The germline CDR1 and CDR2 sequences are SGHVS and FNYEAQ. DNA of the CDR3: TGTGCCAGCAGCCAGGACACCTCGAACACCGGGGACCTGTTTTTT. Protein: CASSQDTSNTGDLFF.

Ten or more counts support this clonotype. The V call is TRBV5-1, the J call TRBJ2-7; D may be TRBD1 (6 bases). CDR1 and CDR2 from the germline V gene are SGHRS and YFSETQ. V was shortened by 4 bases and J by 9 bases, with 23 bases between the two germline ends. This CDR3 has 15 amino acids. Here the CDR3 DNA reads TGCGCCAGCAGCCCGAGGGGCCTAACACAGGGTCGGCAGTACTTC. It is translated as CASSPRGLTQGRQYF.

This clonotype was seen at least ten times. The CDR3 bases are TGTGCCAGCAGCTCCAACAGGGTAGCGGACACTGAAGCTTTCTTT. The encoded protein is CASSSNRVADTEAFF. The gene calls are TRBV7-2 and TRBJ1-1, with D possibly matching TRBD1 (6 bases). Germline V gene sequence: CDR1 SGHTA, CDR2 FQGNSA. V dropped 4 bases and J dropped 3 bases, with 15 bases sitting between them. The CDR3 totals 15 residues.

This clonotype was counted between two and nine times. This chain joins TRBV4-3 and TRBJ2-1, with a possible D match to TRBD2 (5 bases). V lost 3 bases to trimming and J lost 6 bases, with 18 bases between them. CDR3 length: 16 amino acids. The germline V gene encodes CDR1 LGHNA and CDR2 YSLEER. The CDR3 DNA sequence: TGCGCCAGCAGCCAGCGGGCGAAGGGATTACGCAATGAGCAGTTCTTC. Encoded protein: CASSQRAKGLRNEQFF.

This clonotype was observed at least ten times. This chain connects TRBV20-1 to TRBJ1-4; D unclear. CDR1 DFQATT and CDR2 SNEGSKA come from the germline V gene (reference sequence). The CDR3 consists of 15 residues. V gave up 0 bases and J gave up 3 bases, with 11 bases separating them. CDR3 residues: CSARDSAGANEKLFF. The CDR3 region has the DNA TGCAGTGCTAGAGATTCGGCTGGCGCTAATGAAAAACTGTTTTTT.

This clonotype was observed many times. V usage is TRBV10-3 and J usage is TRBJ1-4; TRBD1 agrees at 10 bases. Germline V CDR1 and CDR2: ENHRY, SYGVKD. V lost 3 bases, J lost 9 bases, and 7 bases stayed unmatched. The CDR3 totals 15 residues. CDR3: CAISDGGQGLKKLFF. DNA for the CDR3: TGTGCCATCAGTGATGGGGGACAGGGGTTGAAAAAACTGTTTTTT.

The rearrangement joins TRBV2 to TRBJ1-2; D call uncertain. V lost 8 bases and J lost 3, with 10 bases in between. Germline V lookup: CDR1 SNHLY, CDR2 FYNNEI. The CDR3 has 12 amino acids. The DNA for the CDR3 is TGTGCCAGCGTACCAGACGACTATGGCTACACCTTC. Its translation is CASVPDDYGYTF. The whole variable domain, filled in from reference TRBV2 and TRBJ1-2, reads EPEVTQTPSHQVTQMGQEVILRCVPISNHLYFYWYRQILGQKVEFLVSFYNNEISEKSEIFDDQFSVERPDGSNFTLKIRSTKLEDSAMYFCASVPDDYGYTFGSGTRLTVV.

This clonotype was observed at least ten times. The J gene is TRBJ2-5, the V gene TRBV5-1; TRBD1 is a possible D gene (6 bases). V was trimmed by 4 bases and J by 0 bases, leaving 10 bases between them. This CDR3 spans 14 amino acids. Germline V gene lookup returns CDR1 SGHRS and CDR2 YFSETQ. The CDR3 region has the DNA TGCGCCAGCAGCCAGAGGACAGACCAAGAGACCCAGTACTTC. Protein: CASSQRTDQETQYF.

This clonotype has ten or more counts. The chain uses TRBV10-1 and TRBJ2-7, with D possibly being TRBD1 (5 bases). The CDR3 consists of 12 residues. V lost 8 bases and J lost 0, with 8 bases in between. Germline loops: CDR1 WNHNN, CDR2 SYGVQD (reference sequence). The CDR3 DNA reads TGCGCCAGCGGGGCGAGCTCCTACGAGCAGTACTTC. Protein: CASGASSYEQYF.